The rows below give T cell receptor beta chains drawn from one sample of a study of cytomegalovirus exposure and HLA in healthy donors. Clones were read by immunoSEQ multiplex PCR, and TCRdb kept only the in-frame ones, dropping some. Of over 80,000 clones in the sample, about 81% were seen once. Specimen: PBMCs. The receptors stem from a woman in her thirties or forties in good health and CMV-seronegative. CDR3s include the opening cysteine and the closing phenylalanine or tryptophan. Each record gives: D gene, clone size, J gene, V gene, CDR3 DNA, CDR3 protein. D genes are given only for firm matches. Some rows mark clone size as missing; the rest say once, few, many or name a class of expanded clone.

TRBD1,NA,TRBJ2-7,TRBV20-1,TGCAGTGGGGACAGTGCCTACGAGCAGTACTTC,CSGDSAYEQYF
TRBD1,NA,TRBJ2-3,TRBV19,TGTGCCAGTAGTACACTCGACAGGGGGGATACGCAGTATTTT,CASSTLDRGDTQYF
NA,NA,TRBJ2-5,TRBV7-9,TGTGCCAGCAGCTTAGGAGGCGGAAAAGAGACCCAGTACTTC,CASSLGGGKETQYF
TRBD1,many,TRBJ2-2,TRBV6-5,TGTGCCAGCACCAGACAGGGGGCCACCGGGGAGCTGTTTTTT,CASTRQGATGELFF
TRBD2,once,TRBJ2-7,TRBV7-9,TGTGCCAGCAGCTTAGGGGGCGGGAGGGCTTCTCTCTACGAGCAGTACTTC,CASSLGGGRASLYEQYF
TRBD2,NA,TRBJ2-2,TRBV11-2,TGTGCCAGCAGCCGAATGGGTCGCGGGAGCACCGGGGAGCTGTTTTTT,CASSRMGRGSTGELFF
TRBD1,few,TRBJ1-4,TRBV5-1,TGCGCCAGCAGCCCTGGGACAGGGAGAGGTGGGATCGAAAAACTGTTTTTT,CASSPGTGRGGIEKLFF
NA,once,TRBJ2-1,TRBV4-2,TGTGCCAGCGCCGGTGTAAACAATGAGCAGTTCTTC,CASAGVNNEQFF
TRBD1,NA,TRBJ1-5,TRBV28,TGTGCCAGCAGTTTGACAGGGAGCCATCAGCCCCAGCATTTT,CASSLTGSHQPQHF
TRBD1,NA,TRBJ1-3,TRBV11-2,TGTGCCAGCAGGTCAGGGGGTCCTGGAAACACCATATATTTT,CASRSGGPGNTIYF
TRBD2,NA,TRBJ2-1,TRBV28,TGTGCCAGCAGTTTAGGCGGGAGCGGCGAGCAGTTCTTC,CASSLGGSGEQFF
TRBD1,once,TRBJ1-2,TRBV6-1,TGTGCCAGCACCCGACCAGACAGGGGGAGCGGCTACACCTTC,CASTRPDRGSGYTF
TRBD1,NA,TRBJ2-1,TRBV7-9,TGTGCCAGCAGCTTAGGGGACAGGGGCTCCTACAATGAGCAGTTCTTC,CASSLGDRGSYNEQFF
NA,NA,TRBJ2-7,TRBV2,TGTGCCAGCAGTGAGATAGCGCTAGCCTACGAGCAGTACTTC,CASSEIALAYEQYF
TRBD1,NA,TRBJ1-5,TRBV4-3,TGCGCCAGCAGCCACGCCGCGGGACAGGGGGCGCGAGGTCAGCCCCAGCATTTT,CASSHAAGQGARGQPQHF
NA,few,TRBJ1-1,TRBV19,TGTGCCAGTAGTTCTTGGGACATTTTGAACACTGAAGCTTTCTTT,CASSSWDILNTEAFF
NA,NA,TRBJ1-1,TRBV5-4,TGTGCCAGCAGCTTCCGACTAAGTGGCGGCTCGAACACTGAAGCTTTCTTT,CASSFRLSGGSNTEAFF
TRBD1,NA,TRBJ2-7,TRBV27,TGTGCCAGCAGTGCCTCCCGGGACAGACCCTACGAGCAGTACTTC,CASSASRDRPYEQYF
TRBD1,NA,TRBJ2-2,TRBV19,TGTGCCAGTAGTCTCCGGGACAGGGGCGGCGGCACCGGGGAGCTGTTTTTT,CASSLRDRGGGTGELFF
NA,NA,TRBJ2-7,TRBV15,TGTGCCACCAGCAGACCTGGGGGGGAGCAGTACTTC,CATSRPGGEQYF
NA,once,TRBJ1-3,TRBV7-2,TGTGCCAGCAGCCAGCGAACTGGAAACACCATATATTTT,CASSQRTGNTIYF
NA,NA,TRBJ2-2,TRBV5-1,TGCGCCAGCAGCTTAACTCAAAACACCGGGGAGCTGTTTTTT,CASSLTQNTGELFF
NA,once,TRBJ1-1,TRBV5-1,TGCGCCAGCAGCTTGGGTGCGGCCGATAACACTGAAGCTTTCTTT,CASSLGAADNTEAFF
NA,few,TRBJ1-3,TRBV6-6,TGTGCCAGCAGTTTCACAGTCGCCGGAAACACCATATATTTT,CASSFTVAGNTIYF
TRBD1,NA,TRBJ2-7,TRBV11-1,TGTGCCAGCAGCTTGGGACAGGGAGTTGGCGAGCAGTACTTC,CASSLGQGVGEQYF
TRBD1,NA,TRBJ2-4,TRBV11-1,TGTGCCAGCAGCCTGACAGGGGGCAACATTCAGTACTTC,CASSLTGGNIQYF
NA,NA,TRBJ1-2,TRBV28,TGTGCCAGCAGCCCTGGCGGTAGTGGCTACACCTTC,CASSPGGSGYTF
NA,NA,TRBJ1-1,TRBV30,TGTGCCTGGAGTGCCCGACAAGGGGCGAATGGTGAAGCTTTCTTT,CAWSARQGANGEAFF
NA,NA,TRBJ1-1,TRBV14,TGTGCCAGCAGCCCGCGGCGGTGGGTAGCTTTCTTT,CASSPRRWVAFF
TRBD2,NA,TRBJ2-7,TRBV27,TGTGCCAGCAGTTTTTCGACTAGCGGGACGGGGGAGCAGTACTTC,CASSFSTSGTGEQYF
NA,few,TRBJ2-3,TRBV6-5,TGTGCCAGCGATAGGGGGGAGGGCCTAGATACGCAGTATTTT,CASDRGEGLDTQYF
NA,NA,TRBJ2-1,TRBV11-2,TGTGCCAGCAGCTTAGAACAGAATAATGAGCAGTTCTTC,CASSLEQNNEQFF
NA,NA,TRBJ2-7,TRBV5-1,TGCGCCAGCAGCAGGGACTCACACTACGAGCAGTACTTC,CASSRDSHYEQYF
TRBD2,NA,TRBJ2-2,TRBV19,TGTGCCAGTACACTGCGGAGCGGGAGGGCCGCCGGGGAGCTGTTTTTT,CASTLRSGRAAGELFF
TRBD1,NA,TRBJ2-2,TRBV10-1,TGCGCCAGCAGTGATAGACAGGGATACACCGGGGAGCTGTTTTTT,CASSDRQGYTGELFF
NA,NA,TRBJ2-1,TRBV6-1,TGTGCCGGACTTACAACCGGGAATTACAATGAGCAGTTCTTC,CAGLTTGNYNEQFF
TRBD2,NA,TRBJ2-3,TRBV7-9,TGTGCCAGCAGCCCTGGGGGCGGGAGGTCAGATACGCAGTATTTT,CASSPGGGRSDTQYF
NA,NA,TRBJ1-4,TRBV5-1,TGCGCCAGCAGGGAGTCCAATGAAAAACTGTTTTTT,CASRESNEKLFF
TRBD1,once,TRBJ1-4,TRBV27,TGTGCCAGCAGCCCTTTTCTGACAGGGGGCATCGATAATGAAAAACTGTTTTTT,CASSPFLTGGIDNEKLFF
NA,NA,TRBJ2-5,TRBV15,TGTGCCACCGTAGGGGCAGTCCAAGAGACCCAGTACTTC,CATVGAVQETQYF
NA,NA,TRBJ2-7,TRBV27,TGTGCCAGCAGTTTACGGGGTAACTACGAGCAGTACTTC,CASSLRGNYEQYF
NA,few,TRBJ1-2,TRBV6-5,TGTGCCAGCTCGAGGCAGTCGGATGGCTACACCTTC,CASSRQSDGYTF
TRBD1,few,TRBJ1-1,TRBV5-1,TGCGCCAGCAGCTTGGCCCCCGGGACAGTGAACACTGAAGCTTTCTTT,CASSLAPGTVNTEAFF
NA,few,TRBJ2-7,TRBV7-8,TGTGCCAGCAGCTTAGGCAGGGGGGACGAGCAGTACTTC,CASSLGRGDEQYF
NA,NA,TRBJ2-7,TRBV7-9,TGTGCCGGGGGGACTGGATCTTACGAGCAGTACTTC,CAGGTGSYEQYF
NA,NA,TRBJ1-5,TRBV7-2,TGTGCCAGCAGCTCCTCAGGTTCCAATCAGCCCCAGCATTTT,CASSSSGSNQPQHF
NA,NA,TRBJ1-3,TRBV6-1,TGTGCCAGCAGTGAAGTGATCAGTCAAAGAAACACCATATATTTT,CASSEVISQRNTIYF
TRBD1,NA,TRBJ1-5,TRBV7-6,TGTGCCAGCAGCCCACAGACAGGGTGGAGCAATCAGCCCCAGCATTTT,CASSPQTGWSNQPQHF
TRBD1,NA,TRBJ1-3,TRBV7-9,TGTTCCAGCAGCTTAGGACAGGGAAGGAGTTACTCTGGAAACACCATATATTTT,CSSSLGQGRSYSGNTIYF
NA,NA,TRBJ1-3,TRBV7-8,TGTGCCAGCAGCTTAGGCAGGGGCTCTGGAAACACCATATATTTT,CASSLGRGSGNTIYF
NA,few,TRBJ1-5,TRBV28,TGTGCCAGCACCACTCTCGGCGGGTTAAATCAGCCCCAGCATTTT,CASTTLGGLNQPQHF